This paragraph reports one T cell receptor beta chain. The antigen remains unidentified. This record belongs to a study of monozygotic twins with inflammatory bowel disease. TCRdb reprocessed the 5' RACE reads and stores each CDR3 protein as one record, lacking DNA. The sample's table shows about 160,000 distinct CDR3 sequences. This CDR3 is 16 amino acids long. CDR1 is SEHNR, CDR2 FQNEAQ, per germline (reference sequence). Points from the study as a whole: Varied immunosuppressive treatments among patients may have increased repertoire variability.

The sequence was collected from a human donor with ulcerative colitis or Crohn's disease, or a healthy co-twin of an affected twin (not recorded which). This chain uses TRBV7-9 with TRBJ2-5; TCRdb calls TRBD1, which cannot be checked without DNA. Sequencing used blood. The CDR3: CASSLATGQGQETQYF. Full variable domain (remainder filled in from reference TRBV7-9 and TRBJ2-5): DTGVSQNPRHKITKRGQNVTFRCDPISEHNRLYWYRQTLGQGPEFLTYFQNEAQLEKSRLLSDRFSAERPKGSFSTLEIQRTEQGDSAMYLCASSLATGQGQETQYFGPGTRLLVL.